Shown below are 17 T cell receptor beta chains from a single sample sequenced in a study of human T cells and chemical hapten exposure. MiXCR, applied by TCRdb to the RACE reads, yields one record per CDR3 protein. Of 200,000 to 300,000 distinct CDR3 sequences in the sample, approximately 8.6% are singletons; the top ten hold over 2%. The time point: pre-sensitization, week 0. This sample's treatment: therapeutic diphenylcyclopropenone sensitization with weekly scalp DPC. The material was whole blood, obtained in connection with sensitization to the hapten diphenylcyclopropenone (DPC). All receptors come from a woman aged 40 to 55 with alopecia areata. Some clones in this sample may be carry-over from other donors' samples.

This clonotype is a singleton in its sample. The V gene is TRBV25-1, the J gene TRBJ2-2; D is unresolved. V was cut by 7 bases and J by 1 base, with 10 bases left in between. Germline lookup yields CDR1 MGHDK and CDR2 SYGVNS. The CDR3 is 14 amino acids. Written as DNA, the CDR3 is TGTGCCAGCAAGGGCAGTGAGAACACCGGGGAGCTGTTTTTT. Translation: CASKGSENTGELFF.

This chain connects TRBV12-3 or TRBV12-4 to TRBJ1-5; 7 bases line up with TRBD1. V was pared by 6 bases and J by 3 bases, with 5 bases of the junction left unmatched. The CDR3 has 14 amino acids. CDR3 sequence: CASRRGTVNQPQHF. The CDR3 nucleotides are TGTGCCAGCAGGCGGGGGACAGTCAATCAGCCCCAGCATTTT.

This clonotype appeared a few times. The chain is built from TRBV4-2 and TRBJ1-6; a weak D match, TRBD1 (5 bases). The CDR3 has 19 amino acids. V was shortened by 0 bases and J by 7 bases, with 22 bases between the two germline ends. Per the germline V gene, CDR1 is LGHNA and CDR2 is YNFKEQ. This CDR3 is CASSQDSVLDMAPNSPLHF. DNA for the CDR3: TGTGCCAGCAGCCAAGACTCCGTGCTGGACATGGCCCCCAATTCACCCCTCCACTTT.

This chain joins TRBV5-6 and TRBJ1-1; no definite D call. The CDR3 consists of 14 residues. Trimming took 2 bases from V and 2 from J, leaving 10 bases between them. In germline, CDR1 is SGHDT, CDR2 YYEEEE. The CDR3 spells CASSLGRGNTEAFF. The CDR3 DNA reads TGTGCCAGCAGCTTAGGGCGTGGTAACACTGAAGCTTTCTTT.

This clonotype was picked up many times. This chain connects TRBV5-1 to TRBJ2-5, with 12 bases identical to TRBD2. Looked up from germline, CDR1 is SGHRS and CDR2 is YFSETQ. The CDR3 is 15 amino acids. The ends lost 1 base at V and 5 bases at J; junction bases unmatched: 3. The DNA of the CDR3 is TGCGCCAGCAGCTTGAGAGGGACTAGCGGGGAGACCCAGTACTTC. Residues: CASSLRGTSGETQYF.

The sample holds many counts of this clonotype. The rearrangement uses TRBV20-1 and TRBJ1-1; D remains ambiguous. Trimming left V 5 bases short and J 0 bases short, with 19 bases between. Per germline, CDR1 DFQATT and CDR2 SNEGSKA (reference sequence). CDR3 length: 16 residues. This chain's CDR3 is CSASTPMMGMNTEAFF. The CDR3 bases are TGCAGTGCTTCGACACCAATGATGGGGATGAACACTGAAGCTTTCTTT.

This clonotype showed up just a few times. The genes are TRBV20-1 and TRBJ2-1; D tentatively reads TRBD1 or TRBD2 (7 bases each). V lost 5 bases, J lost 0 bases, and 26 bases lay in between. There are 19 residues in the CDR3. Germline values: CDR1 DFQATT, CDR2 SNEGSKA (reference sequence). The CDR3 DNA reads TGCAGTGCTGCATCCCAGGGGGGATCTAGCGGTTCCTCCTACAATGAGCAGTTCTTC. Translation gives CSAASQGGSSGSSYNEQFF.

The DNA for the CDR3 is TGTGCCAGCAGCACGACAGGCAATCGTCCTGAAGCTTTCTTT. Protein product: CASSTTGNRPEAFF. The chain employs TRBV7-2 and TRBJ1-1; D may be TRBD1 (6 bases). The V gene's germline CDR1 is SGHTA and CDR2 FQGNSA. Trimming removed 5 bases from V and 6 bases from J, with 16 bases in between. The length of the CDR3 is 14 residues.

The table lists this clonotype with a few counts. V and J are TRBV12-3 or TRBV12-4 and TRBJ1-2; maybe TRBD1 (5 bases). CDR3 length: 13 residues. The V end lost 3 bases, the J end lost 2 bases, and 7 bases lay between the germline ends. DNA for the CDR3: TGTGCCAGCAGTTTCGACAGCAACTATGGCTACACCTTC. Translating gives CASSFDSNYGYTF.

This chain links TRBV20-1 with TRBJ2-7; TRBD2 might be the D (5 bases). V was trimmed by 6 bases and J by 2 bases, leaving 20 bases between them. This CDR3 is built from 15 residues. Germline lookup yields CDR1 DFQATT and CDR2 SNEGSKA (reference sequence). The CDR3 coding sequence is TGCAGTGCCACCCCTATGGTGGGAGCCACCTACGAGCAGTACTTC. Encoded protein: CSATPMVGATYEQYF.

This clonotype was recorded only once. This rearrangement joins TRBV6-2 or TRBV6-3 to TRBJ2-7, with 9 positions matching TRBD2. The CDR3 loop spans 18 amino acids. The germline V gene encodes CDR1 MNHEY and CDR2 SVGEGT. Trimming at V came to 5 bases and at J to 0 bases, leaving 14 bases not matched to a gene. CDR3 residues: CASSKQIGLAQNSYEQYF. In nucleotides, the CDR3 is TGTGCCAGCAGTAAACAGATAGGACTAGCGCAAAACTCCTACGAGCAGTACTTC.

This clonotype was recorded at least ten times. The chain links TRBV6-5 to TRBJ1-6; D is undetermined. The V and J ends lost 0 bases and 6 bases respectively, with 6 bases between them. The CDR3 contains 14 residues. The germline V gene has CDR1 MNHEY and CDR2 SVGAGI. The CDR3 sequence is CASSYSRRNSPLHF. CDR3 DNA: TGTGCCAGCAGTTACTCCAGGCGTAATTCACCCCTCCACTTT.

This clonotype was recorded many times. The genes are TRBV28 and TRBJ2-4; D possibly corresponds to TRBD2 (6 bases). This CDR3 has 14 residues. Looked up from germline, CDR1 is MDHEN and CDR2 is SYDVKM. Trimming took 6 bases from V and 0 from J, leaving 9 bases between them. The CDR3 DNA reads as TGTGCCAGCAGGCCGGGGGTAGCCAAAAACATTCAGTACTTC. Its translation: CASRPGVAKNIQYF.

This clonotype showed up many times. V gene TRBV18 combines with J gene TRBJ2-3; D gene uncertain. Trimming removed 2 bases from V and 6 bases from J, with 15 bases in between. Per germline, CDR1 KGHSH and CDR2 LQKENI. This CDR3 region has 15 residues. CDR3 amino acids: CASSPAGSLYDTQYF. The CDR3 DNA follows: TGTGCCAGCTCACCAGCCGGTTCGCTTTATGATACGCAGTATTTT.

V is TRBV28 and J is TRBJ2-7; perhaps TRBD1 as D (5 bases). Between the trimmed V and J ends, which lost 5 bases and 6 bases, there was a span of 11 bases. Germline values: CDR1 MDHEN, CDR2 SYDVKM. The CDR3 runs to 12 residues. The DNA of the CDR3 is TGTGCCAGCAGTAGCAGGGTAATCGAGCAGTACTTC. Translation: CASSSRVIEQYF.

In its sample, this clonotype was seen many times. The V gene is TRBV7-9, the J gene TRBJ2-4; the match to TRBD1 covers 7 bases. In germline, CDR1 is SEHNR, CDR2 FQNEAQ (reference sequence). There are 18 residues in the CDR3. Trimming removed 3 bases from V and 6 bases from J; junction bases left unmatched: 17. The CDR3 DNA reads TGTGCCAGCAGCTTTGCTAGTACCCAGGGGGATTGGATAAACATTCAGTACTTC. Amino acid sequence: CASSFASTQGDWINIQYF.

This clonotype occurred a few times. This chain connects TRBV9 to TRBJ2-3; no reliable D call. This CDR3 is 13 amino acids long. Germline assignment: CDR1 SGDLS and CDR2 YYNGEE. Trimming removed 6 bases at V and 0 bases at J, with 8 bases between. The CDR3 here is CASTASSTDTQYF. Written as DNA, the CDR3 is TGTGCCAGCACGGCTTCTAGCACAGATACGCAGTATTTT.